The 28 T cell receptor beta chains presented below share a single source sample, sequenced in a study of OX40 agonist ivuxolimab in advanced cancers. Sequenced by immunoSEQ multiplex PCR; TCRdb stores in-frame clones only, minus some. The data show about 19,000 clones, with around 79% seen just once and 25% to 40% held by the top ten. The sequences come from CD4+ or CD8+ T cells sorted from blood, collected in a trial of the OX40 agonist ivuxolimab. Receptors were obtained from an adult with an advanced solid tumor such as melanoma, head and neck, liver or kidney cancer.

V and J are TRBV7-6 and TRBJ1-4; D gene uncertain. The germline V gene has CDR1 SGHVS and CDR2 FNYEAQ. There are 14 residues in the CDR3. Trimming removed 5 bases from V and 4 bases from J, with 11 bases in between. As DNA, the CDR3 is TGTGCCAGCAGCCCCTCGGGGTTTAATGAAAAACTGTTTTTT. Protein product: CASSPSGFNEKLFF.

This chain links TRBV2 with TRBJ1-6; tentative D call: TRBD1 (5 bases). V was shortened by 3 bases and J by 10 bases, with 19 bases between the two germline ends. This CDR3 spans 16 amino acids. Germline assignment: CDR1 SNHLY and CDR2 FYNNEI. The CDR3: CASSEEDITIGSPLHF. As DNA, the CDR3 is TGTGCCAGCAGTGAGGAGGACATAACCATCGGATCACCCCTCCACTTT.

The J gene is TRBJ2-7, the V gene TRBV7-3; 12 nucleotides align to TRBD1. After removal of 5 bases from V and 5 bases from J, the junction contained 7 bases not matched to a gene. In germline, CDR1 is SGHTA, CDR2 FQGTGA. The CDR3 is made up of 15 amino acids. DNA of the CDR3: TGTGCCAGCAGCCCGGGAGGGACAGGGGGCAACGAGCAGTACTTC. Translation: CASSPGGTGGNEQYF. Combining the CDR3 with reference TRBV7-3 and TRBJ2-7 gives the whole variable domain GAGVSQTPSNKVTEKGKYVELRCDPISGHTALYWYRQSLGQGPEFLIYFQGTGAADDSGLPNDRFFAVRPEGSVSTLKIQRTERGDSAVYLCASSPGGTGGNEQYFGPGTRLTVT.

This clone appeared a single time. The chain recombines TRBV5-1 with TRBJ1-6; unclear D gene. Germline CDR1 reads SGHRS; CDR2 reads YFSETQ. The V and J ends lost 6 bases and 8 bases respectively, with 12 bases between them. This CDR3 comprises 13 residues. The CDR3 bases are TGCGCCAGCACCCTTGGAGGATATTCACCCCTCCACTTT. Residues: CASTLGGYSPLHF.

The V and J genes are TRBV19 and TRBJ2-3, with D unclear. The length of the CDR3 is 17 residues. V was trimmed by 2 bases and J by 4 bases, leaving 19 bases between them. The germline CDR1 and CDR2 sequences are LNHDA and SQIVND (reference sequence). The CDR3 nucleotides are TGTGCCAGTAGTATACATCTGGCGAAAATGCCCCCAGATACGCAGTATTTT. Its protein product is CASSIHLAKMPPDTQYF.

The J gene is TRBJ1-2, the V gene TRBV20-1, with D hard to call. CDR3 size: 10 residues. Germline V gives CDR1 DFQATT, CDR2 SNEGSKA (reference sequence). Trimming pared 5 bases from V and 7 bases from J, leaving 8 bases between. The chain's CDR3 is CSAQELGYTF. Here the CDR3 DNA reads TGCAGTGCTCAAGAGCTTGGCTACACCTTC.

This chain connects TRBV6-1 to TRBJ1-2, with D unclear. There are 14 residues in the CDR3. The germline V and J ends were trimmed by 1 base and 8 bases, with 14 bases remaining between them. CDR1 and CDR2 (germline): MNHNS, SASEGT. CDR3 sequence: CASSEVAPGSGYTF. Written as DNA, the CDR3 is TGTGCCAGCAGTGAAGTGGCCCCCGGAAGCGGCTACACCTTC.

The CDR3 nucleotides are TGTGCCAGCAGCTCCTTGCAGGTCATGAACACTGAAGCTTTCTTT. This translates into CASSSLQVMNTEAFF. This rearrangement joins TRBV11-3 to TRBJ1-1; D is unresolved. Germline CDR1 reads SGHNT; CDR2 reads YENEEA. V was cut by 4 bases and J by 0 bases, with 12 bases left in between. The CDR3 loop spans 15 amino acids.

The chain uses TRBV28 and TRBJ1-5, with D maybe TRBD1 (5 bases). Per germline, CDR1 MDHEN and CDR2 SYDVKM. The V end was cut by 7 bases, the J end by 7 bases, with 20 bases between. This CDR3 contains 15 residues. CDR3 loop: CASTILQAGEQPQHF. The CDR3 nucleotides read TGTGCCAGCACCATTTTACAGGCCGGGGAACAGCCCCAGCATTTT.

This clone was counted between two and nine times. The gene calls are TRBV29-1 and TRBJ2-7; maybe TRBD1 (6 bases). The germline CDR1 and CDR2 sequences are SQVTM and ANQGSEA. The CDR3 contains 13 residues. V shed 4 bases and J shed 6 bases, with 16 bases lying between them. CDR3 protein: CSVVSGADGEQYF. CDR3 in DNA: TGCAGCGTTGTGTCAGGGGCCGACGGCGAGCAGTACTTC.

This clone has only one observation. CDR3 DNA sequence: TGTGCCAGCAGCTTTTCAACGGGACTAGCAGGGGAGACCCAGTACTTC. Protein sequence: CASSFSTGLAGETQYF. The V gene is TRBV13, the J gene TRBJ2-5; 9 nucleotides agree with TRBD2. CDR3 length: 16 amino acids. The V gene end was trimmed by 3 bases and the J gene end by 5 bases; junction bases not matched to a gene: 10. The germline gives CDR1 PRHDT, CDR2 FYEKMQ (reference sequence).

The J gene is TRBJ1-2, the V gene TRBV9, with D perhaps TRBD1 (5 bases). The ends were cut back, 3 bases at V and 7 bases at J, with 13 bases in the middle. The CDR3 is 13 residues long. Germline loops: CDR1 SGDLS, CDR2 YYNGEE. For the CDR3, the DNA is TGTGCCAGCAGCGAGCCGGGGGGATCTGGCTACACCTTC. Protein product: CASSEPGGSGYTF.

As for this clone: At one of its ends the junction is not consistent with the germline gene, which may arise from a read error. This sequence joins TRBV15 and TRBJ2-7; D unclear. This CDR3 is 14 amino acids long. Germline CDR1 reads LNHNV; CDR2 reads YYDKDF (reference sequence). CDR3 DNA: TGTGCCACCAGCAATTACAACAGCCGCTACGAGCGGTACTTC. Translating it yields CATSNYNSRYERYF.

The genes are TRBV5-4 and TRBJ2-1, with D uncertain. The CDR3 runs to 11 residues. CDR1 SGHNT and CDR2 YYREEE come from the germline V gene (reference sequence). V lost 0 bases, J lost 8 bases, and 3 bases lay in between. The CDR3 loop reads CASSLGYEQFF. CDR3 DNA sequence: TGTGCCAGCAGCTTGGGGTATGAGCAGTTCTTC.

In this sample, this clone turned up once. V gene TRBV6-5 combines with J gene TRBJ1-4; a weak D match, TRBD1 (6 bases). Trimming pared 5 bases from V and 8 bases from J, leaving 18 bases between. Germline assignment: CDR1 MNHEY and CDR2 SVGAGI. The CDR3 runs 15 residues. CDR3 residues: CASSLMTGPLEKLFF. CDR3 nucleotide sequence: TGTGCCAGCAGTCTAATGACAGGACCCTTGGAAAAACTGTTTTTT.

The rearrangement uses TRBV30 and TRBJ2-5; TRBD2 aligns across 14 bases. J lost 0 bases, V lost 4 bases, and 7 bases had no gene match. Germline CDR1 GTSNPN, CDR2 SVGIG (reference sequence). This CDR3 spans 17 amino acids. DNA for the CDR3: TGTGCCTGGAACGGACTAGCGGGGGGTCTTTACCAAGAGACCCAGTACTTC. Translating gives CAWNGLAGGLYQETQYF.

The J gene is TRBJ1-1, the V gene TRBV7-8; D possibly corresponds to TRBD1 (6 bases). There are 13 residues in the CDR3. V lost 3 bases and J 5 bases, leaving 10 bases between the germline ends. The germline CDR1 and CDR2 sequences are SGHVS and FQNEAQ. The CDR3 here is CASSFFDRTEAFF. The CDR3 nucleotides read TGTGCCAGCAGCTTTTTTGACAGGACTGAAGCTTTCTTT.

The chain joins TRBV6-6 to TRBJ1-5; possibly TRBD1 for D (6 bases). This CDR3 is built from 16 residues. The germline CDR1 and CDR2 sequences are MNHNY and SVGAGI (reference sequence). Trimming cost V 0 bases and J 4 bases, with 13 bases left between them. CDR3 amino acids: CASSYSGGKGNQPQHF. The CDR3 region has the DNA TGTGCCAGCAGTTACTCCGGGGGCAAAGGTAATCAGCCCCAGCATTTT.

The rearrangement joins TRBV29-1 to TRBJ2-5, with D perhaps matching TRBD1 or TRBD2 (5 bases each). The J call may be in error: the DNA end matches TRBJ2-7 better. Germline V CDR1 and CDR2: SQVTM, ANQGSEA. The CDR3 covers 15 residues. This CDR3 is CSVWGRLEHAYEQYF. DNA of the CDR3: TGCAGCGTTTGGGGACGCCTGGAACACGCCTACGAGCAGTACTTC.

This clone turned up a few times. The sample holds other DNA sequences that translate to the same CDR3. V and J are TRBV29-1 and TRBJ2-1, with 8 bases identical to TRBD1. V gave up 2 bases and J gave up 1 base; unmatched junction bases: 4. The CDR3 runs 15 residues. CDR1 is SQVTM and CDR2 is ANQGSEA in the germline V gene. CDR3 loop: CSVEPQGDSYNEQFF. The CDR3 bases are TGCAGCGTTGAACCACAGGGGGATTCCTACAATGAGCAGTTCTTC.

The chain recombines TRBV27 with TRBJ2-2; D is perhaps TRBD1 (6 bases). From germline, CDR1 is MNHEY and CDR2 SMNVEV (reference sequence). V was shortened by 4 bases and J by 2 bases, with 14 bases between the two germline ends. The length of the CDR3 is 16 residues. In DNA, the CDR3 is TGTGCCAGCAGTTCACAGGGAGAGTATAACACCGGGGAGCTGTTTTTT. It specifies CASSSQGEYNTGELFF.

The chain carries TRBV5-1 and TRBJ1-1, with D unclear. Germline CDR1 reads SGHRS; CDR2 reads YFSETQ. This CDR3 is built from 13 residues. V gave up 2 bases and J gave up 1 base, with 6 bases separating them. Here the CDR3 reads CASSFWENTEAFF. The CDR3 region has the DNA TGCGCCAGCAGCTTTTGGGAGAACACTGAAGCTTTCTTT.

This chain connects TRBV2 to TRBJ2-3; D gene unclear. V was trimmed by 3 bases and J by 2 bases, leaving 9 bases between them. In germline, CDR1 is SNHLY, CDR2 FYNNEI. The CDR3 is 14 residues long. The DNA for the CDR3 is TGTGCCAGCAGTGATTTCCGGTCCACAGATACGCAGTATTTT. Its translation: CASSDFRSTDTQYF.

The V and J genes are TRBV5-1 and TRBJ2-1, with 8 positions matching TRBD1. CDR1 is SGHRS, CDR2 YFSETQ, per germline. CDR3 length: 13 residues. The ends lost 4 bases at V and 5 bases at J; junction bases unmatched: 2. CDR3 nucleotides: TGCGCCAGCAGCCCGACAGGGGACAATGAGCAGTTCTTC. It yields the protein CASSPTGDNEQFF.

This clone was detected only a few times. The chain is built from TRBV5-4 and TRBJ1-2; D remains ambiguous. The CDR3 spans 15 residues. V was pared by 0 bases and J by 2 bases, with 11 bases between. Germline V lookup: CDR1 SGHNT, CDR2 YYREEE (reference sequence). The CDR3 DNA reads as TGTGCCAGCAGCTTGGCAGGTGGTATAAACTATGGCTACACCTTC. This encodes CASSLAGGINYGYTF. Supplemented by reference TRBV5-4 and TRBJ1-2, the full variable domain reads ETGVTQSPTHLIKTRGQQVTLRCSSQSGHNTVSWYQQALGQGPQFIFQYYREEENGRGNFPPRFSGLQFPNYSSELNVNALELDDSALYLCASSLAGGINYGYTFGSGTRLTVV.

This sequence joins TRBV2 and TRBJ1-2; D remains unclear. Germline CDR1 is SNHLY and CDR2 is FYNNEI. The CDR3 has 11 residues. V shed 10 bases and J shed 7 bases, with 13 bases lying between them. The CDR3 DNA reads TGTGCCAAAACGGGTCCCATTGGCTACACCTTC. Its protein is CAKTGPIGYTF.

The CDR3 sequence is CASWIERSYEQYF. CDR3 nucleotide sequence: TGTGCCAGCTGGATAGAGCGGTCCTACGAGCAGTACTTC. The V call is TRBV2, the J call TRBJ2-7, with D perhaps matching TRBD2 (5 bases). Trimming took 8 bases from V and 1 from J, leaving 12 bases between them. Germline V CDR1 and CDR2: SNHLY, FYNNEI. The CDR3 is 13 amino acids.

The rearrangement uses TRBV9 and TRBJ1-1; 8 positions match TRBD1. The germline gives CDR1 SGDLS, CDR2 YYNGEE. The V segment lost 2 bases and the J segment 7 bases; nucleotides outside the gene matches: 4. The CDR3 is made up of 13 amino acids. CDR3 amino acids: CASSVGTGYEAFF. As DNA, the CDR3 is TGTGCCAGCAGCGTTGGGACAGGATATGAAGCTTTCTTT. Variable domain in full (rest from reference TRBV9 and TRBJ1-1): DSGVTQTPKHLITATGQRVTLRCSPRSGDLSVYWYQQSLDQGLQFLIQYYNGEERAKGNILERFSAQQFPDLHSELNLSSLELGDSALYFCASSVGTGYEAFFGQGTRLTVV.